This T cell receptor (beta chain) comes out of a study of shared clonotypes between healthy human individuals. Study information: The donor pool was made up of two women and three men aged 18 to 49.

With 4 bases removed from V and 3 bases from J, the gap between germline ends came to 10 bases. Germline CDR1 is LGHNA and CDR2 is YSLEER. This CDR3 comprises 14 residues. Some clones are missing from TCRdb's copy, which holds only in-frame ones; the method was immunoSEQ multiplex PCR. The data show 450,000 or so clones, with roughly three quarters seen just once and 12% held by the top ten. The TCR was taken from a woman aged 40 to 50 in good health. Some clones in this sample may be carry-over from other donors' samples. Sequencing input: PBMCs. The V call is TRBV4-3, the J call TRBJ2-1; no definite D call. CDR3 nucleotide sequence: TGCGCCAGCAGCCCTAGTGCCTTCTACAATGAGCAGTTCTTC. This sequence encodes CASSPSAFYNEQFF.